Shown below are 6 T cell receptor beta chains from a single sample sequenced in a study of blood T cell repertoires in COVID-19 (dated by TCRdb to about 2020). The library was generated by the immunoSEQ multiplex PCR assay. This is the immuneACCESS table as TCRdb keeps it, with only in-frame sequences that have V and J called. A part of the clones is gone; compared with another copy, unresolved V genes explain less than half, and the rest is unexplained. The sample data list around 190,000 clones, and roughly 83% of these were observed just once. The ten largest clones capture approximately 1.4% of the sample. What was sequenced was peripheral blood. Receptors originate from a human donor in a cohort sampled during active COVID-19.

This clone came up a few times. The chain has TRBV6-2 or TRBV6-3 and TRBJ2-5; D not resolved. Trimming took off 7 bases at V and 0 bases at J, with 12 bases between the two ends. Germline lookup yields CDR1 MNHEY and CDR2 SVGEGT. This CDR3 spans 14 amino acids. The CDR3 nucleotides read TGTGCCAGCACCCCGACAATGAACCAAGAGACCCAGTACTTC. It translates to CASTPTMNQETQYF.

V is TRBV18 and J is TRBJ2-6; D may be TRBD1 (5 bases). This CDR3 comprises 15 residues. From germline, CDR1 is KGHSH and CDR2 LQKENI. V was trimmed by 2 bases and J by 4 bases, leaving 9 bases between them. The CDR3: CASSPDSSGANVLTF. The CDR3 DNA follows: TGTGCCAGCTCACCAGACAGTTCCGGGGCCAACGTCCTGACTTTC. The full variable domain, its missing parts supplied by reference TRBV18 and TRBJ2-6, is NAGVMQNPRHLVRRRGQEARLRCSPMKGHSHVYWYRQLPEEGLKFMVYLQKENIIDESGMPKERFSAEFPKEGPSILRIQQVVRGDSAAYFCASSPDSSGANVLTFGAGSRLTVL.

DNA for the CDR3: TGTGCCAGCAGCCAACCGGACAGGGGTTATAGCAATCAGCCCCAGCATTTT. Translating gives CASSQPDRGYSNQPQHF. This rearrangement joins TRBV4-2 to TRBJ1-5, with 9 bases that match TRBD1. V lost 2 bases and J lost 0; bases outside the gene matches: 5. From germline, CDR1 is LGHNA and CDR2 YNFKEQ. This CDR3 has 17 residues.

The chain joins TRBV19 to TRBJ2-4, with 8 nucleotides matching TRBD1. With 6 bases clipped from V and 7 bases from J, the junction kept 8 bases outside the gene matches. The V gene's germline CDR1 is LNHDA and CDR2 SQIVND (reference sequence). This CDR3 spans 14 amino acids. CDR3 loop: CASRSLGQGNIQYF. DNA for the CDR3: TGTGCCAGTAGATCTCTCGGACAGGGCAACATTCAGTACTTC.

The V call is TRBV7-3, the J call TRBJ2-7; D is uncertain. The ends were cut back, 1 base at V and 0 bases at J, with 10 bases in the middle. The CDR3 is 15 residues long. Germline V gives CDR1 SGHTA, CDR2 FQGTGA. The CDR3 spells CASSLNSLSSYEQYF. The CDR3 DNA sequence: TGTGCCAGCAGCTTAAATTCATTGAGCTCCTACGAGCAGTACTTC.

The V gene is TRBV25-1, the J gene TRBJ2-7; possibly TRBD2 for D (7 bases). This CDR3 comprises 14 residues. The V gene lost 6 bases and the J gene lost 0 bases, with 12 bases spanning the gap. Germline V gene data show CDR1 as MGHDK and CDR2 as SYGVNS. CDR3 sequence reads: CASSTRGGSYEQYF. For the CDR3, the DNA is TGTGCCAGCAGCACTAGGGGGGGCTCCTACGAGCAGTACTTC.